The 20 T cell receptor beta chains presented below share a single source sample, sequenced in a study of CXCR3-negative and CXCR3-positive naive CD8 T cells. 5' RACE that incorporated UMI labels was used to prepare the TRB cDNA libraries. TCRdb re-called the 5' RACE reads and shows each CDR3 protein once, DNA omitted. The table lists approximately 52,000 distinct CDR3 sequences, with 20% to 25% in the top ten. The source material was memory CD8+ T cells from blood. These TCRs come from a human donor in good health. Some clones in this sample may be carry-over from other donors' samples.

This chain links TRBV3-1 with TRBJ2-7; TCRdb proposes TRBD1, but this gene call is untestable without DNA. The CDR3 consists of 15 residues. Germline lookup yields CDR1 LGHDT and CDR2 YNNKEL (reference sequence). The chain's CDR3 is CASSQMDRATYEQYF.

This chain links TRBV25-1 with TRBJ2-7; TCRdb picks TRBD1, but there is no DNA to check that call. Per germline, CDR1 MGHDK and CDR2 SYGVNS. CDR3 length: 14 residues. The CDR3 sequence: CASSERDNLYEQYF.

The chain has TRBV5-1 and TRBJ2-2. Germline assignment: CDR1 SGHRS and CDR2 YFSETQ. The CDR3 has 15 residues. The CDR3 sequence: CASSLVSENTGELFF. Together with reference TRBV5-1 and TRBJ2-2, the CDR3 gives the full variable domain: KAGVTQTPRYLIKTRGQQVTLSCSPISGHRSVSWYQQTPGQGLQFLFEYFSETQRNKGNFPGRFSGRQFSNSRSEMNVSTLELGDSALYLCASSLVSENTGELFFGEGSRLTVL.

The CDR3 protein is CSAVRTSGGWVSNEQFF. The V and J genes are TRBV20-1 and TRBJ2-1; TCRdb's D call, TRBD2, is unchecked because there is no DNA. This CDR3 comprises 17 residues. Germline CDR1 reads DFQATT; CDR2 reads SNEGSKA (reference sequence).

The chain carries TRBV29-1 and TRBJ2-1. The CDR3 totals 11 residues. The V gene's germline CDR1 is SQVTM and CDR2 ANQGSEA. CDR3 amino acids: CSGVVLDEQFF.

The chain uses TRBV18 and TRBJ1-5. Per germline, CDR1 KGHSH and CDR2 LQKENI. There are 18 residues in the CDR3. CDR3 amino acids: CASSPPSVGGGLDQPQHF.

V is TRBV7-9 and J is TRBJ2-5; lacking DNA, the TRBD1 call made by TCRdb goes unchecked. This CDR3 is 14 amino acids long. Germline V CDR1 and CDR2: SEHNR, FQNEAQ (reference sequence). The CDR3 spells CASSADRTKETQYF.

CDR3 sequence reads: CASSQRQGYTEAFF. This chain uses TRBV4-1 with TRBJ1-1; TCRdb's assignment of TRBD1 cannot be checked, as there is no DNA. Germline V gene lookup returns CDR1 MGHRA and CDR2 YSYEKL. This CDR3 spans 14 amino acids.

CDR3 loop: CASSHPGQPQHF. The chain is built from TRBV7-8 and TRBJ1-5; TCRdb picks TRBD1, but there is no DNA to check that call. The CDR3 runs to 12 residues. Germline V lookup: CDR1 SGHVS, CDR2 FQNEAQ.

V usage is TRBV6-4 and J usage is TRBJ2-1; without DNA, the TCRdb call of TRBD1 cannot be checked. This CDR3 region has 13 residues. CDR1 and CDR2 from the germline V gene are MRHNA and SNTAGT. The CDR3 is CASSATLGDEQFF.

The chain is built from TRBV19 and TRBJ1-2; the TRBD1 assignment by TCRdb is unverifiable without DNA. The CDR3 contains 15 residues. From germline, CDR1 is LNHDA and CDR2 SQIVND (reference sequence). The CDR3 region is CASEFSPGTGYGYTF.

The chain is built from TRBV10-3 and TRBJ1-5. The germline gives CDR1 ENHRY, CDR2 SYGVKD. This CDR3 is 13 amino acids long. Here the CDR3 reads CAISDGEAQPQHF.

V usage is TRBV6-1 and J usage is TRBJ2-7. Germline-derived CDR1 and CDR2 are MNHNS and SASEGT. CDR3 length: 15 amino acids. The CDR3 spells CASSEPRVYAYEQYF.

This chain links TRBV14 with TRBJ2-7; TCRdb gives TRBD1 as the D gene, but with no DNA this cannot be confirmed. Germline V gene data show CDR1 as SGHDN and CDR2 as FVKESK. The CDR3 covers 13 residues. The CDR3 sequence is CASSQFRGYEQYF. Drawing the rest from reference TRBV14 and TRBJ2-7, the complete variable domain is EAGVTQFPSHSVIEKGQTVTLRCDPISGHDNLYWYRRVMGKEIKFLLHFVKESKQDESGMPNNRFLAERTGGTYSTLKVQPAELEDSGVYFCASSQFRGYEQYFGPGTRLTVT.

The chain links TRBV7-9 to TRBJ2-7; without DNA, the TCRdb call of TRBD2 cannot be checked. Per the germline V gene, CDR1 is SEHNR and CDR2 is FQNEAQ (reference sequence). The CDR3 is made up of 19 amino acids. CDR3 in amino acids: CASSLDPGLAGAPAYEQYF.

The CDR3: CSVGLAGENEQFF. The rearrangement joins TRBV29-1 to TRBJ2-1; TCRdb returns TRBD2, unconfirmable since there is no DNA. This CDR3 has 13 amino acids. From germline, CDR1 is SQVTM and CDR2 ANQGSEA.

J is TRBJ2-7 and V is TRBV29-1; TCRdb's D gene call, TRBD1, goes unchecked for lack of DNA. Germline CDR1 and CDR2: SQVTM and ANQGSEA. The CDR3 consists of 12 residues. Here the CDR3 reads CSVEGQGAEQYF.

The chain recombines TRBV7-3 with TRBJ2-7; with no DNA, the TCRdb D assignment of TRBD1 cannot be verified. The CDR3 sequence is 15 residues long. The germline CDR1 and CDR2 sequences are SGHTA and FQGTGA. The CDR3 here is CASSLSPGQYYEQYF.

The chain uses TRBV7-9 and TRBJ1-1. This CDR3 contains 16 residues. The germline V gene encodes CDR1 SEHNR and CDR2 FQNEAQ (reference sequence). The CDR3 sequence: CASSLEGRLENTEAFF.

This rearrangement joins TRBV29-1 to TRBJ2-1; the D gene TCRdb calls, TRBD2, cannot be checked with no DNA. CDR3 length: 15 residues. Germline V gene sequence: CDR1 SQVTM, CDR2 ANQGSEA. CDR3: CSVVETSGEDNEQFF.